This TCR beta chain was recovered during a study of cytomegalovirus exposure and HLA in healthy donors. General observations from the study: In the 90 to 150 validation repertoires, roughly 94% of cluster scores exceeded 0, per a later analysis.

Between the trimmed V and J ends, which lost 9 bases and 0 bases, there was a span of 12 bases. The CDR3 has 14 amino acids. Germline V gives CDR1 MDHEN, CDR2 SYDVKM. A remark on this clone: Its antigen remains unidentified.

Clones were sequenced by immunoSEQ multiplex PCR, and TCRdb holds only the in-frame ones, with some missing. In the table there are 65,000 to 75,000 clones, more than 85% of which are singletons. The rearrangement uses TRBV28 and TRBJ2-1, with D possibly being TRBD1 (5 bases). This receptor was identified in a man aged 18 to 29 in good health and CMV-seropositive. Sequencing was performed on PBMCs. CDR3 sequence: CASARASSYNEQFF. The CDR3 nucleotides are TGTGCCAGTGCCAGGGCGAGCTCCTACAATGAGCAGTTCTTC.